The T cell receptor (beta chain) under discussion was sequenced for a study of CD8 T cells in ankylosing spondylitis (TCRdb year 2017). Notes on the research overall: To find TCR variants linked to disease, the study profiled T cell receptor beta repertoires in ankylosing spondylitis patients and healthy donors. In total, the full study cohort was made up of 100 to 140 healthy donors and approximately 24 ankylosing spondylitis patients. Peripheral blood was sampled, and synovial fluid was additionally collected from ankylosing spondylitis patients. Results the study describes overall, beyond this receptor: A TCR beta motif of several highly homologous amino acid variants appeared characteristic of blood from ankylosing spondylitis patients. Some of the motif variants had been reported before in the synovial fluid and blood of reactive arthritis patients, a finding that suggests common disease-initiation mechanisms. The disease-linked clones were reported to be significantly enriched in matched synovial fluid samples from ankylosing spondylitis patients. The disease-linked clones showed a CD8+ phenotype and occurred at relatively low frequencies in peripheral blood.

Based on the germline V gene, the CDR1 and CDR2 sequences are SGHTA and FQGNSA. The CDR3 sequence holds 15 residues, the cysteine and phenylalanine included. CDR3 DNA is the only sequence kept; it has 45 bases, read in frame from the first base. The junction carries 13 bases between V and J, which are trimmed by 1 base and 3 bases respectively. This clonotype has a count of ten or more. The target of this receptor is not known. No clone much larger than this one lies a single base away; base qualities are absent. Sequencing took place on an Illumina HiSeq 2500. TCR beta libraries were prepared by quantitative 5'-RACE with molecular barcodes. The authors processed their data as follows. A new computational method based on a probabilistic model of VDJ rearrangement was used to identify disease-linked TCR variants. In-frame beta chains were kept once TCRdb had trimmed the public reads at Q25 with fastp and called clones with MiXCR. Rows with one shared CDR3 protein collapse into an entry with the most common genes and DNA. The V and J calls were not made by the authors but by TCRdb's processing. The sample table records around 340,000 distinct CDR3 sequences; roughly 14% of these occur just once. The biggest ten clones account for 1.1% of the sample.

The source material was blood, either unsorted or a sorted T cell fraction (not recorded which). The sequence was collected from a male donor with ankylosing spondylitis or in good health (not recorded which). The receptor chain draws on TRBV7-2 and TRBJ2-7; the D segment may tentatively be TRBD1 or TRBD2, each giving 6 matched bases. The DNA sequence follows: TGTGCCAGCAGCTTAGAAGGGGGACTGATCTACGAGCAGTACTTC. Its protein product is CASSLEGGLIYEQYF. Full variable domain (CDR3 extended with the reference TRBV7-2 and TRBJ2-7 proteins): GAGVSQSPSNKVTEKGKDVELRCDPISGHTALYWYRQSLGQGLEFLIYFQGNSAPDKSGLPSDRFSAERTGGSVSTLTIQRTQQEDSAVYLCASSLEGGLIYEQYFGPGTRLTVT.